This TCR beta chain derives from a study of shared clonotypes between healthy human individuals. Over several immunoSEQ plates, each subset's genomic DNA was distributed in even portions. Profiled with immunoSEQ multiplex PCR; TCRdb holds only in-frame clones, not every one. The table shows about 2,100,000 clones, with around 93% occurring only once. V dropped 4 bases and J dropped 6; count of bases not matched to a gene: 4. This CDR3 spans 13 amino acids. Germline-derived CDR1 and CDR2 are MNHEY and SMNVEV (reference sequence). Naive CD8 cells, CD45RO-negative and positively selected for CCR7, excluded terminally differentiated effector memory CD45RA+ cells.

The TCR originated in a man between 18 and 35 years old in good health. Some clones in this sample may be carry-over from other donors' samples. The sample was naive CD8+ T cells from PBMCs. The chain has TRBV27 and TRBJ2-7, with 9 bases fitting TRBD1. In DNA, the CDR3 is TGTGCCAGCAGTTGGGGACAGGGAATCGAGCAGTACTTC. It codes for CASSWGQGIEQYF.